This T cell receptor beta chain comes out of a study of vaccination effects on CD4 cells after COVID-19. Study-level points and caveats: Marked clonal contraction of both clone types appeared late after vaccination.

Germline V gene data show CDR1 as MDHEN and CDR2 as SYDVKM. This CDR3 spans 16 amino acids. V lost 1 base and J lost 0, with 10 bases in between. In its sample, this clone was seen a few times. Its target is not known. It was after around 10 days of culture that CD4+ T cells were isolated. Assay: immunoSEQ multiplex PCR; the TCRdb copy retains only in-frame clones and omits some. The sample contains 35,000 to 40,000 clones, 65% to 75% of which appear only once. The V and J genes are TRBV28 and TRBJ1-3; no definite D call. This clonotype originated in a human donor who received a COVID-19 vaccine. Here the sequenced sample was CD4+ T cells from PBMCs cultured without peptide, taken before COVID-19 vaccination. The CDR3 here is CASSLSGRNSGNTIYF. CDR3 DNA: TGTGCCAGCAGTTTATCGGGCCGCAACTCTGGAAACACCATATATTTT.